This T cell receptor (beta chain) was identified during a study of beta chain features in type 1 diabetes. Whole-study context: Cell yields, gender and age were similar in healthy donors and patients. The study's findings and limits: In all four CD4+ subsets, TCRB CDR3 length was significantly, moderately reduced in type 1 diabetes.

All of the isolated RNA was reverse transcribed, so expressed TCRB transcripts were sequenced. TCRdb's copy holds only in-frame clones and misses some; the assay was immunoSEQ multiplex PCR. Of about 360,000 clones detected, 10% to 15% appear once; the ten largest clones hold 0.01%. A note on this clone: Its antigen remains unidentified. At one of its ends the junction is not consistent with the germline gene, which may arise from a read error.

The CDR3 is 13 residues long. CDR1 is SSHAT and CDR2 is FNYEAQ in the germline V gene (reference sequence). Sequencing was carried out using naive CD4+ T cells from blood. The rearrangement joins TRBV7-7 to TRBJ2-5; D is ambiguous. This TCR came from a woman aged 18-35 years with type 1 diabetes. CDR3 DNA sequence: TGTGCTAGCAGCTTGAGTAACCAAGAGACCCAGTACTTC. This translates into CASSLSNQETQYF.